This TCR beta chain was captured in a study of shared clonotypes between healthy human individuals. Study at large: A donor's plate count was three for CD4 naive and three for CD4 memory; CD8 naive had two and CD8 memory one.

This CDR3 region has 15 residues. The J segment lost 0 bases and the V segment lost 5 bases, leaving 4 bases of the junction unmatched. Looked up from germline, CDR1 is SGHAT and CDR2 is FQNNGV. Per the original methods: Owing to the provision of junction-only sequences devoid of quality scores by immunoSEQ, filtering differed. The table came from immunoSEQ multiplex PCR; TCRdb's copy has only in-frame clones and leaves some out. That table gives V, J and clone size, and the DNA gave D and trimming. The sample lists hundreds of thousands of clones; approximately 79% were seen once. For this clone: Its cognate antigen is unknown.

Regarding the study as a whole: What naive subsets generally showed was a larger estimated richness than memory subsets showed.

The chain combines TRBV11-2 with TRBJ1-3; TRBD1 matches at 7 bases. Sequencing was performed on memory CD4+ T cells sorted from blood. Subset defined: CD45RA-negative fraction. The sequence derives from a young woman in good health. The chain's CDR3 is CASSTGTVSGNTIYF. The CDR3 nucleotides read TGTGCCAGCAGCACCGGGACAGTCTCTGGAAACACCATATATTTT.